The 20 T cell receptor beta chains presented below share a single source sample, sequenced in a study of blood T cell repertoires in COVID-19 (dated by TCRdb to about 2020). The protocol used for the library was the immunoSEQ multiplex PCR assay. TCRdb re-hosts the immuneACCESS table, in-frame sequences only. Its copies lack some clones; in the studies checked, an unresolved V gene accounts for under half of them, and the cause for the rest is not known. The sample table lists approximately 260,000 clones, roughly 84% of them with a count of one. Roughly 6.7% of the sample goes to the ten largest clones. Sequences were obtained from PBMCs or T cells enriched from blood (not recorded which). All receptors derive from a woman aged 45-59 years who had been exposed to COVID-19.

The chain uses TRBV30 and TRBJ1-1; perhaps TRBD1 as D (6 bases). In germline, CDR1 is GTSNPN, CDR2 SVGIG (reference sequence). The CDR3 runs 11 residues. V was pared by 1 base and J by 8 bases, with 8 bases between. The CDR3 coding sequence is TGTGCCTGGAGTGAGACAGGAGAAGCTTTCTTT. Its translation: CAWSETGEAFF.

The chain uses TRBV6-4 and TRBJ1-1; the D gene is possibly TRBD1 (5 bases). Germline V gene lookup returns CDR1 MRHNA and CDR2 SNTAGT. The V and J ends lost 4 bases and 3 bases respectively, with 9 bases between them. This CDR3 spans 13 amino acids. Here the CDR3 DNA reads TGTGCCAGCAGTGTCGAGACAGACACTGAAGCTTTCTTT. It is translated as CASSVETDTEAFF.

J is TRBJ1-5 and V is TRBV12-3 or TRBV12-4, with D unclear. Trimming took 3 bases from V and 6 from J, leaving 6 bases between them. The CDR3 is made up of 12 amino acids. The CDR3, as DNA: TGTGCCAGCAGTTTCCGGGGTCAGCCCCAGCATTTT. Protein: CASSFRGQPQHF.

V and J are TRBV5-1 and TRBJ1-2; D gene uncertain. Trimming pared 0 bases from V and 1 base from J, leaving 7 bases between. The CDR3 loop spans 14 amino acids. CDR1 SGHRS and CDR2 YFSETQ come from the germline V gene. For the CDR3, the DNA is TGCGCCAGCAGCTTGGCCTTGAGTAACTATGGCTACACCTTC. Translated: CASSLALSNYGYTF.

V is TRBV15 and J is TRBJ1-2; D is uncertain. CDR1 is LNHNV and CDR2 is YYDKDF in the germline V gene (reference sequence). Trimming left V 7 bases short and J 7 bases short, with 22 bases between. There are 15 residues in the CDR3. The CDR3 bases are TGTGCCACCATGAGAGGCTACGAGGGCTATGCTGGCTACACCTTC. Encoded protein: CATMRGYEGYAGYTF.

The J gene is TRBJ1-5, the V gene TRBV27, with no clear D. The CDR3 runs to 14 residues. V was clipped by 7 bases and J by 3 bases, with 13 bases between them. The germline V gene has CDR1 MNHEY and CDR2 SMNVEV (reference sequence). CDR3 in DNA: TGTGCCAGCACCAAGCGAGGATTCAATCAGCCCCAGCATTTT. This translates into CASTKRGFNQPQHF.

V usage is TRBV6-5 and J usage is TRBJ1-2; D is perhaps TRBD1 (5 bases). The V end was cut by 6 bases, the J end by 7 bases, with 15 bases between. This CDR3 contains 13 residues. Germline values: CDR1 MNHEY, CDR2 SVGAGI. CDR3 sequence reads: CASSRDSLFGYTF. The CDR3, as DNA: TGTGCCAGCAGCCGAGACAGCCTTTTTGGCTACACCTTC.

This chain's CDR3 is CASSLTGGYFTDTQYF. The DNA for the CDR3 is TGTGCCAGCAGCTTGACGGGGGGGTATTTTACAGATACGCAGTATTTT. This chain connects TRBV5-6 to TRBJ2-3, with 8 bases identical to TRBD2. The CDR3 contains 16 residues. Germline V gene data show CDR1 as SGHDT and CDR2 as YYEEEE. Germline trimming cut 1 base from V and 3 bases from J; bases unmatched to any gene: 7.

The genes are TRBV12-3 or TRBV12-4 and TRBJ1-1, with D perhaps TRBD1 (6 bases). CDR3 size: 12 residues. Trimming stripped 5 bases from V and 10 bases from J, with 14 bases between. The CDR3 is CASSQNRDRAFF. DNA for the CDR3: TGTGCCAGCAGTCAAAACAGGGATCGAGCTTTCTTT.

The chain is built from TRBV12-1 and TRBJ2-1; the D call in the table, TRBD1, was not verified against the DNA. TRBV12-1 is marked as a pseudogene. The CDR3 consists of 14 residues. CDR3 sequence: CASSLGLSYNEQFF. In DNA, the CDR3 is TGTGCCAGCAGCTTGGGCCTTTCCTACAATGAGCAGTTCTTC.

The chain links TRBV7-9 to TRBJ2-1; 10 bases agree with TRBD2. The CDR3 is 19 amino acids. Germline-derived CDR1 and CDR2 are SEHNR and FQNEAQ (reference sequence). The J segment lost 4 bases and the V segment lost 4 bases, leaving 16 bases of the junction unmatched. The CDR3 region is CASSYGGDGLAGAYNEQFF. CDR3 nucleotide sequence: TGTGCCAGCAGCTACGGCGGGGATGGGCTAGCGGGGGCATACAATGAGCAGTTCTTC.

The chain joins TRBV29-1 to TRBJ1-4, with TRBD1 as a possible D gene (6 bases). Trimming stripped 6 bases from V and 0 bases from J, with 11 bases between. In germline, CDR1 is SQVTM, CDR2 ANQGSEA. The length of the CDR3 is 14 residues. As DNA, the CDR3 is TGCAGCGTGGCGGACAGCTCAACTAATGAAAAACTGTTTTTT. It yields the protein CSVADSSTNEKLFF.

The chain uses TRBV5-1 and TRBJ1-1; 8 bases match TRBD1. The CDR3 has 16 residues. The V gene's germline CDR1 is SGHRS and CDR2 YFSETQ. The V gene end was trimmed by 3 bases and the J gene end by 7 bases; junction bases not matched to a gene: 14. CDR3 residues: CASSSDQTGAGGEAFF. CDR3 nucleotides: TGCGCCAGCAGCTCGGATCAGACAGGGGCAGGTGGTGAAGCTTTCTTT.

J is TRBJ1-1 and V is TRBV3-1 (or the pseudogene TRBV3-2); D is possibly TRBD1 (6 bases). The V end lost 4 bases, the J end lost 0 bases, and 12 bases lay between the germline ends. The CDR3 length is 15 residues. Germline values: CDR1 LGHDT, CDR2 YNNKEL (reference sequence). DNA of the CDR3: TGTGCCAGCAGCCTCACAGGGAGAATGAACACTGAAGCTTTCTTT. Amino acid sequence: CASSLTGRMNTEAFF.

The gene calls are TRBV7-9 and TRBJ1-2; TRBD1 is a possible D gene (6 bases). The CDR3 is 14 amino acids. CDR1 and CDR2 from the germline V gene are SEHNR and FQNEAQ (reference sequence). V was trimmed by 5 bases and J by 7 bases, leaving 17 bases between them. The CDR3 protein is CASSPRQVEGGYTF. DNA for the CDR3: TGTGCCAGCAGCCCCCGACAGGTTGAGGGTGGCTACACCTTC.

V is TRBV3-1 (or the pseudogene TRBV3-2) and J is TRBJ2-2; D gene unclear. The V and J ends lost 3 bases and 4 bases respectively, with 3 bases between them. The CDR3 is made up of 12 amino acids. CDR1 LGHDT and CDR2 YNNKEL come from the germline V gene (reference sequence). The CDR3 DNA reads TGTGCCAGCAGCCATCGCACCGGGGAGCTGTTTTTT. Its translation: CASSHRTGELFF.

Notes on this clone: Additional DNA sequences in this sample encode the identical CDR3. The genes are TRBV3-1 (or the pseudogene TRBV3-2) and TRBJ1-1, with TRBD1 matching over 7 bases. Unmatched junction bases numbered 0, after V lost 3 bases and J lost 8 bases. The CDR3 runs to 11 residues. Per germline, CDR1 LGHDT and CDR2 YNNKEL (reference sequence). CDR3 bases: TGTGCCAGCAGCCAGACAGGGGAAGCTTTCTTT. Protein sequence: CASSQTGEAFF.

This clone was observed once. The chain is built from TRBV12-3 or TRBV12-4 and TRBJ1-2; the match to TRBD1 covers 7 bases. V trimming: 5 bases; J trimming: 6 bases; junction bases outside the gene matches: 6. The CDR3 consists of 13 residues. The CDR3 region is CASSPDRVHGYTF. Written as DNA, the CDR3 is TGTGCCAGCAGTCCCGACAGGGTCCATGGCTACACCTTC.

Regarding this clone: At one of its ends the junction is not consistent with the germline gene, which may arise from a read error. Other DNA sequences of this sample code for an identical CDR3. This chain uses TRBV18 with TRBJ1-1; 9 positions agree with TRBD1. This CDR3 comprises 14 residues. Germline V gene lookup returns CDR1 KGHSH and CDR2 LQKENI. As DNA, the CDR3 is TGTGCCAGCTCCCCACAGGGGGCAGGCACTGAAGCTTTCTTT. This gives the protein CASSPQGAGTEAFF. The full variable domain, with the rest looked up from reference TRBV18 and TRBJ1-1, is NAGVMQNPRHLVRRRGQEARLRCSPMKGHSHVYWYRQLPEEGLKFMVYLQKENIIDESGMPKERFSAEFPKEGPSILRIQQVVRGDSAAYFCASSPQGAGTEAFFGQGTRLTVV.

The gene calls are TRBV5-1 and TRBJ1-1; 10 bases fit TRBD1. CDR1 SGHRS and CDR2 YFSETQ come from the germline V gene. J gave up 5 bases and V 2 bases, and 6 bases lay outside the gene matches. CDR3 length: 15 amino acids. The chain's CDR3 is CASSLAGTGETEAFF. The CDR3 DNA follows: TGCGCCAGCAGCTTAGCCGGGACAGGGGAGACTGAAGCTTTCTTT.